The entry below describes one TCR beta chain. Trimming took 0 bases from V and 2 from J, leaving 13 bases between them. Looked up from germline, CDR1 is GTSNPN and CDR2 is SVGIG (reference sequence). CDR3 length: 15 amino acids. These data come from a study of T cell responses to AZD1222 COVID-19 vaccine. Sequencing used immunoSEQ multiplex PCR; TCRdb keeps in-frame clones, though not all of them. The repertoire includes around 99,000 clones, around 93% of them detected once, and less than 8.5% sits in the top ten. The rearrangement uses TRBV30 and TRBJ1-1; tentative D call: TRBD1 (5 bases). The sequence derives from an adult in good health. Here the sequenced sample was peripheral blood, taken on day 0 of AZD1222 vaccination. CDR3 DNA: TGTGCCTGGAGTGTACGGGACGGCACCAACACTGAAGCTTTCTTT. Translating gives CAWSVRDGTNTEAFF.